The 25 T cell receptor beta chains given below trace back to one sample, sequenced in a study of blood T cell repertoires in COVID-19. Repertoires were generated with immunoSEQ multiplex PCR, while TCRdb's copy carries only in-frame clones and drops some. The sample records just over 300,000 clones, around 84% being singletons. The sequencing sample was made of PBMCs or T cells enriched from blood (not recorded which). The receptors were gathered from a man aged 25-45 years who had recovered from COVID-19.

V is TRBV25-1 and J is TRBJ1-2; 8 bases line up with TRBD1. After removal of 3 bases from V and 7 bases from J, the junction contained 7 bases not matched to a gene. Germline V gene data show CDR1 as MGHDK and CDR2 as SYGVNS. The CDR3 spans 14 residues. The CDR3: CASSDPSGGSGYTF. The CDR3, as DNA: TGTGCCAGCAGTGACCCATCAGGGGGCTCTGGCTACACCTTC.

With respect to this clone: Other nucleotide sequences in the sample specify the same CDR3. This chain's CDR3 is CASSELSGANYGYTF. The CDR3 region has the DNA TGTGCCAGCAGTGAATTATCAGGGGCGAACTATGGCTACACCTTC. The gene calls are TRBV6-1 and TRBJ1-2; perhaps TRBD1 as D (6 bases). V shed 2 bases and J shed 2 bases, with 12 bases lying between them. This CDR3 comprises 15 residues. Germline V gene data show CDR1 as MNHNS and CDR2 as SASEGT.

This sequence joins TRBV20-1 and TRBJ1-2; D unresolved. Trimming cost V 3 bases and J 5 bases, with 7 bases left between them. This CDR3 spans 11 amino acids. The germline CDR1 and CDR2 sequences are DFQATT and SNEGSKA (reference sequence). The DNA for the CDR3 is TGCAGTGCTAGTCGTTCGTATGGCTACACCTTC. As protein: CSASRSYGYTF.

This chain connects TRBV10-2 to TRBJ2-1, with a weak D call TRBD2 (5 bases). The CDR3 contains 14 residues. Germline-derived CDR1 and CDR2 are WSHSY and SAAADI. V was trimmed by 4 bases and J by 5 bases, leaving 12 bases between them. The CDR3 DNA follows: TGCGCCAGCAGTGTGGTTTGGGGAGACAATGAGCAGTTCTTC. Protein sequence: CASSVVWGDNEQFF.

V and J are TRBV19 and TRBJ1-5, with 10 bases identical to TRBD1. This CDR3 has 18 amino acids. Trimming removed 2 bases from V and 4 bases from J; junction bases left unmatched: 11. CDR1 and CDR2 from the germline V gene are LNHDA and SQIVND (reference sequence). The CDR3 DNA reads TGTGCCAGTAGTATATACGGGGACAGGGGTTTGGGGAATCAGCCCCAGCATTTT. Protein product: CASSIYGDRGLGNQPQHF.

The chain links TRBV6-6 to TRBJ1-2, with TRBD1 matching over 12 bases. CDR3 length: 16 residues. Germline V gene sequence: CDR1 MNHNY, CDR2 SVGAGI (reference sequence). V gave up 4 bases and J gave up 7 bases; unmatched junction bases: 10. The DNA for the CDR3 is TGTGCCAGCAGTTCCTCGGGACAGGGGGCACTTCGTGGCTACACCTTC. This encodes CASSSSGQGALRGYTF.

The chain is built from TRBV6-5 and TRBJ2-5; 11 bases match TRBD1. V was pared by 0 bases and J by 5 bases, with 5 bases of the junction left unmatched. The germline V gene has CDR1 MNHEY and CDR2 SVGAGI. The CDR3 extends over 16 amino acids. The CDR3 sequence is CASSYSGTGGRETQYF. Written as DNA, the CDR3 is TGTGCCAGCAGTTACTCGGGGACAGGGGGACGGGAGACCCAGTACTTC.

The gene calls are TRBV6-5 and TRBJ2-4; 8 nucleotides agree with TRBD2. V trimming: 0 bases; J trimming: 7 bases; junction bases outside the gene matches: 2. Germline lookup yields CDR1 MNHEY and CDR2 SVGAGI. CDR3 length: 14 amino acids. The CDR3 bases are TGTGCCAGCAGTTACTCCGGCGGGGGGAACATTCAGTACTTC. This sequence encodes CASSYSGGGNIQYF.

The sample holds a few counts of this clone. The J gene is TRBJ2-2, the V gene TRBV3-1 (or the pseudogene TRBV3-2); 7 nucleotides match TRBD2. This CDR3 contains 15 residues. Germline V CDR1 and CDR2: LGHDT, YNNKEL (reference sequence). The J segment lost 3 bases and the V segment lost 6 bases, leaving 7 bases of the junction unmatched. The CDR3 sequence: CASRFGGSYTGELFF. In nucleotides, the CDR3 is TGTGCCAGCAGATTCGGGGGGTCCTACACCGGGGAGCTGTTTTTT.

The chain links TRBV11-2 to TRBJ2-3; TRBD2 is a possible D gene (6 bases). Trimming cost V 2 bases and J 2 bases, with 8 bases left between them. Looked up from germline, CDR1 is SGHAT and CDR2 is FQNNGV. The CDR3 is made up of 14 amino acids. The CDR3 region is CASSLLAHTDTQYF. The CDR3 DNA sequence: TGTGCCAGCAGCTTACTAGCGCACACAGATACGCAGTATTTT.

This clone appeared once. This chain uses TRBV7-9 with TRBJ1-5; D may be TRBD1 (5 bases). Looked up from germline, CDR1 is SEHNR and CDR2 is FQNEAQ (reference sequence). V was shortened by 1 base and J by 0 bases, with 7 bases between the two germline ends. The CDR3 sequence is 15 residues long. The CDR3 nucleotides are TGTGCCAGCAGCTTAGTCGACAGTAGCAATCAGCCCCAGCATTTT. Its translation is CASSLVDSSNQPQHF.

The chain couples TRBV18 to TRBJ1-2; D remains unclear. This CDR3 comprises 15 residues. Per the germline V gene, CDR1 is KGHSH and CDR2 is LQKENI. V was cut by 0 bases and J by 4 bases, with 12 bases left in between. Written as DNA, the CDR3 is TGTGCCAGCTCACCACCTTCAGTTGGTGGCTATGGCTACACCTTC. Translated: CASSPPSVGGYGYTF.

The gene calls are TRBV11-2 and TRBJ2-3; no clear D. CDR1 is SGHAT, CDR2 FQNNGV, per germline. The CDR3 covers 15 residues. Deletions cut 0 bases from V and 2 bases from J, with 9 bases between. The CDR3 sequence is CASSLDGTDTDTQYF. The CDR3 DNA reads TGTGCCAGCAGCTTAGATGGAACAGACACAGATACGCAGTATTTT.

This chain joins TRBV15 and TRBJ1-2; D not certain. The CDR3 has 17 amino acids. V was pared by 4 bases and J by 4 bases, with 22 bases between. Germline loops: CDR1 LNHNV, CDR2 YYDKDF (reference sequence). CDR3 loop: CATSTHPFSSVAYGYTF. The CDR3 DNA follows: TGTGCCACCAGCACCCATCCATTTTCTTCAGTGGCCTATGGCTACACCTTC. Based on the CDR3 plus reference TRBV15 and TRBJ1-2, the full variable domain is DAMVIQNPRYQVTQFGKPVTLSCSQTLNHNVMYWYQQKSSQAPKLLFHYYDKDFNNEADTPDNFQSRRPNTSFCFLDIRSPGLGDTAMYLCATSTHPFSSVAYGYTFGSGTRLTVV.

The chain uses TRBV19 and TRBJ1-5; D remains ambiguous. Trimming took 6 bases from V and 0 from J, leaving 12 bases between them. Germline CDR1 and CDR2: LNHDA and SQIVND (reference sequence). The CDR3 is 15 residues long. The CDR3 loop is CASSWEGLSNQPQHF. The CDR3 DNA reads as TGTGCCAGTAGCTGGGAGGGTCTTAGCAATCAGCCCCAGCATTTT.

With regard to this clone: A read error may produce the germline difference seen at one junction end. The chain recombines TRBV6-5 with TRBJ2-1, with 9 bases matching TRBD2. This CDR3 has 13 amino acids. Germline assignment: CDR1 MNHEY and CDR2 SVGAGI. The CDR3 here is CASRYSGGGEQFF. Written as DNA, the CDR3 is TGTGCCAGCCGTTATAGCGGGGGAGGTGAGCAGTTCTTC.

The CDR3 DNA follows: TGTGCCAGCAGTGAAGGGGGTAGCGGGGGACATACGCAGTATTTT. Amino acids: CASSEGGSGGHTQYF. The V gene is TRBV6-1, the J gene TRBJ2-3; 9 bases are a match to TRBD2. Germline trimming cut 1 base from V and 7 bases from J; bases unmatched to any gene: 6. This CDR3 region has 15 residues. Germline CDR1 and CDR2: MNHNS and SASEGT.

This clone was seen a few times. The V gene is TRBV11-2, the J gene TRBJ1-3; a possible D gene is TRBD1 (5 bases). Trimming cost V 5 bases and J 2 bases, with 19 bases left between them. The CDR3 runs 17 residues. Germline CDR1 and CDR2: SGHAT and FQNNGV. Here the CDR3 reads CASSPTGGGRPGNTIYF. The CDR3 bases are TGTGCCAGCAGCCCAACCGGCGGGGGAAGGCCTGGAAACACCATATATTTT.

V is TRBV11-2 and J is TRBJ2-5; 7 bases are a match to TRBD2. The length of the CDR3 is 15 residues. The V gene's germline CDR1 is SGHAT and CDR2 FQNNGV. The J segment lost 5 bases and the V segment lost 3 bases, leaving 9 bases of the junction unmatched. The CDR3 DNA is TGTGCCAGCAGCTTCCCTCCGACGGGAGGCGAGACCCAGTACTTC. Protein sequence: CASSFPPTGGETQYF.

The CDR3 protein is CASSQDPWRLEYNEQFF. CDR3 nucleotides: TGTGCCAGCAGCCAAGACCCATGGCGCCTGGAGTACAATGAGCAGTTCTTC. The chain combines TRBV11-2 with TRBJ2-1; no definite D call. CDR3 length: 17 residues. Between the trimmed V and J ends, which lost 5 bases and 4 bases, there was a span of 21 bases. CDR1 SGHAT and CDR2 FQNNGV come from the germline V gene.

The rearrangement uses TRBV19 and TRBJ2-1; TRBD1 is a possible D gene (6 bases). Trimming removed 3 bases at V and 0 bases at J, with 12 bases between. Looked up from germline, CDR1 is LNHDA and CDR2 is SQIVND (reference sequence). The CDR3 length is 16 residues. The CDR3 DNA reads as TGTGCCAGTAGTATCTCAGGGGCCGGCTCCTACAATGAGCAGTTCTTC. Its translation: CASSISGAGSYNEQFF.

The chain is built from TRBV27 and TRBJ2-7, with TRBD1 matching over 9 bases. The trim removed 6 bases at V and 1 base at J, leaving 7 bases unmatched. CDR1 MNHEY and CDR2 SMNVEV come from the germline V gene (reference sequence). This CDR3 contains 15 residues. DNA of the CDR3: TGTGCCAGCAGAACCCTGGGACAGGGTTCCTACGAGCAGTACTTC. Protein product: CASRTLGQGSYEQYF.

The rearrangement uses TRBV6-4 and TRBJ1-4; D unclear. Germline CDR1 is MRHNA and CDR2 is SNTAGT. V was shortened by 5 bases and J by 7 bases, with 11 bases between the two germline ends. This CDR3 is built from 13 residues. CDR3 loop: CASSRQEGEKLFF. Written as DNA, the CDR3 is TGTGCCAGCAGTCGGCAGGAAGGTGAAAAACTGTTTTTT.

The chain has TRBV5-5 and TRBJ1-1; D gene uncertain. This CDR3 comprises 16 residues. V lost 4 bases and J 0 bases, leaving 16 bases between the germline ends. CDR1 is SGHKS and CDR2 is YYEKEE in the germline V gene (reference sequence). This CDR3 is CASSARSNNLNTEAFF. CDR3 DNA: TGTGCCAGCAGCGCCAGGTCGAACAACCTGAACACTGAAGCTTTCTTT.

The CDR3 bases are TGTGCCAGCAGCCCCGACAGGGGGCAGGATGGCTACACCTTC. Its translation is CASSPDRGQDGYTF. The V gene is TRBV3-1 (or the pseudogene TRBV3-2), the J gene TRBJ1-2; TRBD1 matches 10 bases. The CDR3 length is 14 residues. Trimming removed 4 bases from V and 6 bases from J; junction bases left unmatched: 5. Germline V gene sequence: CDR1 LGHDT, CDR2 YNNKEL (reference sequence).